Listed here is a single T cell receptor (beta chain). These data belong to a study of blood T cell repertoires in COVID-19. Study-level background: Sites across the United States, Italy and Spain contributed samples from acute and convalescent COVID-19.

This CDR3 is built from 17 residues. Germline CDR1 is SGDLS and CDR2 is YYNGEE. Trimming stripped 2 bases from V and 2 bases from J, with 18 bases between. Sequencing was performed with immunoSEQ multiplex PCR; in TCRdb, only in-frame clones are kept and a portion is missing. The top ten hold about 4% of the sample, which has 95,000 to 150,000 clones, roughly 84% seen once. The receptor comes from a woman aged 25 to 45 who had recovered from COVID-19. The material sequenced was PBMCs or T cells enriched from blood (not recorded which). This chain uses TRBV9 with TRBJ2-3, with D perhaps matching TRBD1 (6 bases). CDR3 sequence reads: CASSVRGTSRLTDTQYF. The CDR3 DNA follows: TGTGCCAGCAGCGTCCGAGGGACATCCCGTCTCACAGATACGCAGTATTTT.